The clone carrying this TCR beta chain has a handful of counts. Source study methods: Estimation of nucleated cell counts was performed using reference gene primer amplification. TCRdb's table, derived via immunoSEQ multiplex PCR, lists solely in-frame clones and lacks some. V, J and clone size reflect that table, while D and trimming were determined from the DNA. The table lists 210,000 or so clones, more than 75% of them singletons. Germline V gene lookup returns CDR1 SNHLY and CDR2 FYNNEI. The CDR3 is made up of 14 amino acids. With 6 bases removed from V and 8 bases from J, the gap between germline ends came to 19 bases. This sample was taken from a study of blood T cell repertoires in COVID-19. Study in general: COVID-19 samples collected from the United States, Italy and Spain covered acute and convalescent phases.

Cohorts were based on clinical histories the participants reported. The gene calls are TRBV2 and TRBJ1-2; D ambiguous. This receptor was identified in a young man with acute COVID-19. The sequencing input was PBMCs or T cells enriched from blood (not recorded which). CDR3 DNA: TGTGCCAGCAGCGACCTGATCCGGGGTAGCGGCTACACCTTC. It codes for CASSDLIRGSGYTF.